This entry lists 20 T cell receptor beta chains sequenced from one sample in a study of T-cell memory formation after mild COVID-19. A single record per CDR3 protein comes from TCRdb applying MiXCR to the 5' RACE reads. The sample records about half a million distinct CDR3 sequences, over 15% being singletons. The sequencing input was PBMCs or a T cell subset sorted from them (not recorded which). These receptors were obtained from an adult woman who had mild COVID-19 (a few samples of this study predate the infection). Cell type and time point are not known.

The chain has TRBV24-1 and TRBJ2-3; D may correspond to TRBD1 or TRBD2 (6 bases each). The CDR3 runs 14 residues. With 9 bases removed from V and 6 bases from J, the gap between germline ends came to 18 bases. Germline V gene sequence: CDR1 KGHDR, CDR2 SFDVKD. In DNA form, the CDR3 reads TGTGCCACCGGGGGGCCAGTACGCGATGATACGCAGTATTTT. This sequence encodes CATGGPVRDDTQYF.

The chain is built from TRBV7-9 and TRBJ2-3, with D tentatively TRBD2 (5 bases). From germline, CDR1 is SEHNR and CDR2 FQNEAQ (reference sequence). V lost 3 bases, J lost 3 bases, and 10 bases lay in between. The CDR3 consists of 14 residues. In DNA form, the CDR3 reads TGTGCCAGCAGCTTCAGACTACCAACAGATACGCAGTATTTT. It translates to CASSFRLPTDTQYF. The full variable domain, its missing parts supplied by reference TRBV7-9 and TRBJ2-3, is DTGVSQNPRHKITKRGQNVTFRCDPISEHNRLYWYRQTLGQGPEFLTYFQNEAQLEKSRLLSDRFSAERPKGSFSTLEIQRTEQGDSAMYLCASSFRLPTDTQYFGPGTRLTVL.

This clonotype was picked up a small number of times. The gene calls are TRBV7-8 and TRBJ1-6; D might be TRBD1 (6 bases). Germline lookup yields CDR1 SGHVS and CDR2 FQNEAQ. The CDR3 is made up of 17 amino acids. V lost 5 bases, J lost 5 bases, and 19 bases lay in between. The CDR3 DNA reads TGTGCCAGCAGCCCCGGTGAAGGGGGAAGAGATAATTCACCCCTCCACTTT. Translating it yields CASSPGEGGRDNSPLHF.

This clonotype has more than one count but fewer than ten. V is TRBV29-1 and J is TRBJ2-7, with 8 bases fitting TRBD1. This CDR3 has 13 amino acids. After removal of 4 bases from V and 5 bases from J, the junction contained 7 bases not matched to a gene. Germline loops: CDR1 SQVTM, CDR2 ANQGSEA. The CDR3 bases are TGCAGCGTTGTCGACAGGGGTTTCGACGAGCAGTACTTC. Protein: CSVVDRGFDEQYF.

This clonotype was counted between two and nine times. The V gene is TRBV2, the J gene TRBJ2-5; D is possibly TRBD1 (6 bases). The CDR3 loop spans 15 amino acids. CDR1 is SNHLY, CDR2 FYNNEI, per germline. The V end was cut by 2 bases, the J end by 0 bases, with 10 bases between. CDR3 in DNA: TGTGCCAGCAGTGAAAGTAGGGGGAACCAAGAGACCCAGTACTTC. It encodes CASSESRGNQETQYF.

This sequence joins TRBV2 and TRBJ2-2; D not resolved. CDR1 and CDR2 (germline): SNHLY, FYNNEI. There are 16 residues in the CDR3. V was pared by 4 bases and J by 0 bases, with 12 bases between. The CDR3, as DNA: TGTGCCAGCAGTGTAAAACACCTTTCGAACACCGGGGAGCTGTTTTTT. Protein sequence: CASSVKHLSNTGELFF.

The chain has TRBV7-2 and TRBJ2-7; the D gene is possibly TRBD2 (7 bases). Trimming cost V 1 base and J 0 bases, with 10 bases left between them. The CDR3 sequence is 15 residues long. CDR1 and CDR2 from the germline V gene are SGHTA and FQGNSA. The CDR3 DNA follows: TGTGCCAGCAGCTTAGGGGGGGGCACCTCCTACGAGCAGTACTTC. Amino acids: CASSLGGGTSYEQYF.

Notes on this clonotype: This may come from a read error, since a much larger clone is one base off. This chain connects TRBV5-1 to TRBJ1-1, with unresolved D. Germline assignment: CDR1 SGHRS and CDR2 YFSETQ. The CDR3 loop spans 11 amino acids. V gave up 8 bases and J gave up 6 bases, with 11 bases separating them. The CDR3 DNA follows: TGCGCCAGGAGACATAACCCTGAAGCTTTCTTT. Translating it yields CARRHNPEAFF.

V usage is TRBV7-2 and J usage is TRBJ1-6; D uncertain. V gave up 5 bases and J gave up 4 bases, with 18 bases separating them. Germline V CDR1 and CDR2: SGHTA, FQGNSA. CDR3 length equals 17 residues. The CDR3 DNA reads as TGTGCCAGCAGCCCCCTCGCAAGGACCGTGTATAATTCACCCCTCCACTTT. It encodes CASSPLARTVYNSPLHF. Full variable domain (outside the CDR3, taken from reference TRBV7-2 and TRBJ1-6): GAGVSQSPSNKVTEKGKDVELRCDPISGHTALYWYRQSLGQGLEFLIYFQGNSAPDKSGLPSDRFSAERTGGSVSTLTIQRTQQEDSAVYLCASSPLARTVYNSPLHFGNGTRLTVT.

This clonotype was seen a few times. The rearrangement uses TRBV5-1 and TRBJ2-1, with D possibly called TRBD1 or TRBD2 (5 bases each). V lost 3 bases and J 9 bases, leaving 16 bases between the germline ends. The CDR3 is made up of 14 amino acids. Germline V lookup: CDR1 SGHRS, CDR2 YFSETQ. The CDR3: CASSWDGRSGEQFF. The CDR3 coding sequence is TGCGCCAGCAGCTGGGACGGTCGCTCGGGTGAGCAGTTCTTC.

The chain links TRBV7-6 to TRBJ2-7; 14 nucleotides line up with TRBD2. The CDR3 is made up of 14 amino acids. Germline V gene sequence: CDR1 SGHVS, CDR2 FNYEAQ. The J segment lost 6 bases and the V segment lost 5 bases, leaving 3 bases of the junction unmatched. The CDR3 here is CASSLGLAGVEQYF. Written as DNA, the CDR3 is TGTGCCAGCAGCCTGGGACTAGCGGGAGTCGAGCAGTACTTC.

This clonotype was detected a few times. The chain couples TRBV18 to TRBJ2-1; 12 positions agree with TRBD2. Germline CDR1 is KGHSH and CDR2 is LQKENI. Germline trimming cut 6 bases from V and 7 bases from J; bases unmatched to any gene: 4. The CDR3 spans 14 residues. CDR3: CASSRTSGKNEQFF. CDR3 coding DNA: TGTGCCAGCTCCCGGACTAGCGGGAAGAATGAGCAGTTCTTC. Looking up the rest from reference TRBV18 and TRBJ2-1 gives the full variable domain: NAGVMQNPRHLVRRRGQEARLRCSPMKGHSHVYWYRQLPEEGLKFMVYLQKENIIDESGMPKERFSAEFPKEGPSILRIQQVVRGDSAAYFCASSRTSGKNEQFFGPGTRLTVL.

This clonotype has only a few counts. V gene TRBV2 combines with J gene TRBJ2-2; TRBD1 matches at 12 bases. CDR3 length equals 18 residues. CDR1 SNHLY and CDR2 FYNNEI come from the germline V gene. V was clipped by 0 bases and J by 6 bases; unmatched bases: 8. CDR3 in amino acids: CASSEALRGQGAAGELFF. CDR3 nucleotide sequence: TGTGCCAGCAGTGAAGCGCTCAGGGGACAGGGGGCGGCCGGGGAGCTGTTTTTT. The whole variable domain, filled in from reference TRBV2 and TRBJ2-2, reads EPEVTQTPSHQVTQMGQEVILRCVPISNHLYFYWYRQILGQKVEFLVSFYNNEISEKSEIFDDQFSVERPDGSNFTLKIRSTKLEDSAMYFCASSEALRGQGAAGELFFGEGSRLTVL.

This clonotype was counted between two and nine times. The chain has TRBV12-3 or TRBV12-4 and TRBJ1-4; the match to TRBD1 covers 8 bases. The CDR3 length is 16 residues. With V trimmed by 5 bases and J by 3 bases, 8 bases remained unmatched. This CDR3 reads CASSPPTGVPNEKLFF. The CDR3 DNA follows: TGTGCCAGCAGTCCTCCGACAGGGGTGCCTAATGAAAAACTGTTTTTT.

The chain combines TRBV5-1 with TRBJ2-7; possibly TRBD1 for D (6 bases). V was clipped by 4 bases and J by 3 bases, with 11 bases between them. CDR1 SGHRS and CDR2 YFSETQ come from the germline V gene. The CDR3 contains 13 residues. CDR3 in amino acids: CASSPDSYYEQYF. CDR3 in DNA: TGCGCCAGCAGCCCGGACAGCTACTACGAGCAGTACTTC.

This clonotype was found a few times. The rearrangement links TRBV4-1 to TRBJ2-3, with unresolved D. Germline CDR1 reads MGHRA; CDR2 reads YSYEKL. The V end lost 2 bases, the J end lost 6 bases, and 12 bases lay between the germline ends. The CDR3 totals 14 residues. The chain's CDR3 is CASSQLGPVDTQYF. The CDR3 DNA sequence: TGCGCCAGCAGCCAACTGGGCCCGGTGGATACGCAGTATTTT.

This clonotype has at least ten counts. The chain employs TRBV18 and TRBJ1-1; D unclear. The CDR3 runs 14 residues. The germline CDR1 and CDR2 sequences are KGHSH and LQKENI. Trimming took 4 bases from V and 4 from J, leaving 13 bases between them. The CDR3 is CASSQGQSGTEAFF. The CDR3, as DNA: TGTGCCAGCTCACAGGGCCAAAGTGGCACTGAAGCTTTCTTT.

The V and J genes are TRBV6-2 or TRBV6-3 and TRBJ2-1; 7 bases fit TRBD2. Germline V gives CDR1 MNHEY, CDR2 SVGEGT. The V and J ends lost 2 bases and 12 bases, in that order; junction bases with no gene match: 7. The CDR3 is made up of 13 amino acids. CDR3 nucleotide sequence: TGTGCCAGCAGTTACGGGCGGGGGACTACGCAGTTCTTC. As protein: CASSYGRGTTQFF.

This clonotype was detected many times. The chain links TRBV5-1 to TRBJ2-1; 14 nucleotides line up with TRBD2. Germline V gives CDR1 SGHRS, CDR2 YFSETQ. CDR3 length equals 15 residues. Losses at the gene ends were 4 bases for V and 7 bases for J; bases not matched to a gene: 4. CDR3 coding DNA: TGCGCCAGCAGCGCGGGGACTAGCGGGAGTAATGAGCAGTTCTTC. Amino acid sequence: CASSAGTSGSNEQFF.

This clonotype was detected ten times or more. V usage is TRBV24-1 and J usage is TRBJ2-1, with TRBD2 identical over 8 bases. The CDR3 sequence is 16 residues long. Germline loops: CDR1 KGHDR, CDR2 SFDVKD. V lost 3 bases and J lost 5; bases outside the gene matches: 8. CDR3: CATSDRMGTRDNEQFF. The CDR3 bases are TGTGCCACCAGTGATCGGATGGGGACTAGAGACAATGAGCAGTTCTTC.